This T cell receptor beta chain was obtained from a study of Ad26.COV2.S vaccination and SARS-CoV-2 variants. Germline V gene sequence: CDR1 ENHRY, CDR2 SYGVKD. The length of the CDR3 is 13 residues. V gave up 2 bases and J gave up 4 bases, with 6 bases separating them. Treatment described: some 20 received Ad26.COV2.S at low or high dose, single or two shots; several received placebo; per-sample allocation not given. It was on day 63 after the first vaccine or placebo injection that samples were taken. Generated by immunoSEQ multiplex PCR, the TCRdb table keeps only in-frame clones and is missing some. The table records about 320,000 clones, about 86% of them present only once. This clone has just one count.

The sequencing here drew on peripheral blood, taken in a trial of Ad26.COV2.S vaccine versus placebo. The chain couples TRBV10-3 to TRBJ1-3; D not resolved. The TCR comes from a person between 18 and 59 years old who received the Ad26.COV2.S COVID-19 vaccine or a placebo. The CDR3 nucleotides are TGTGCCATCAGTGAGGGGAAAGGAAACACCATATATTTT. It codes for CAISEGKGNTIYF.